A selection of T cell receptor beta chains follows, all from one sample in a study of Graves' ophthalmopathy and Graves' hyperthyroidism. MiXCR was run by TCRdb on the multiplex PCR reads, yielding one entry per CDR3 protein. The sample includes around 400,000 distinct CDR3 sequences, 20% to 25% of them seen just once. The sample taken for sequencing was peripheral blood. The receptors derive from a young woman with stable Graves' hyperthyroidism. Each CDR3 is given with its conserved first and last residue. The D gene is left open where the match is weak. Size tells how often a clone was seen (once, few, many) or the class of an expanded clone, and some rows leave it out.

d_gene: .; v_gene: TRBV10-1; j_gene: TRBJ2-7; abundance: .; CDR3aa: CASIPEISYEQYF; CDR3nt: TGCGCCAGCATTCCTGAAATATCCTACGAGCAGTACTTC
d_gene: .; v_gene: TRBV24-1; j_gene: TRBJ2-7; abundance: .; CDR3aa: CATSDPRVSSYEQYF; CDR3nt: TGTGCCACCAGTGACCCCAGGGTGAGCTCCTACGAGCAGTACTTC
d_gene: TRBD1; v_gene: TRBV14; j_gene: TRBJ1-1; abundance: .; CDR3aa: CASSLAGGGWYNAEAFF; CDR3nt: TGTGCCAGCAGCCTAGCAGGGGGAGGTTGGTATAACGCTGAAGCTTTCTTT
d_gene: TRBD1; v_gene: TRBV25-1; j_gene: TRBJ1-2; abundance: many; CDR3aa: CASSPGTANLVGYTF; CDR3nt: TGTGCCAGCAGCCCCGGGACAGCCAACTTAGTGGGCTACACCTTC
d_gene: .; v_gene: TRBV12-3/TRBV12-4; j_gene: TRBJ2-5; abundance: many; CDR3aa: CASSDLSQETQYF; CDR3nt: TGTGCCAGCAGTGACTTGAGTCAAGAGACCCAGTACTTC
d_gene: TRBD1; v_gene: TRBV6-1; j_gene: TRBJ1-1; abundance: .; CDR3aa: CASSDPRGRTEAFF; CDR3nt: TGTGCCAGCAGTGATCCCAGGGGGCGAACTGAAGCTTTCTTT
d_gene: TRBD1; v_gene: TRBV12-3/TRBV12-4; j_gene: TRBJ2-5; abundance: many; CDR3aa: CASSLPTGGKETQYF; CDR3nt: TGTGCCAGCAGCCTACCCACAGGGGGTAAGGAGACCCAGTACTTC
d_gene: .; v_gene: TRBV28; j_gene: TRBJ1-2; abundance: .; CDR3aa: CASSLTPSLANYGYTF; CDR3nt: TGTGCCAGCAGTTTAACCCCTAGCTTAGCTAACTATGGCTACACCTTC
d_gene: .; v_gene: TRBV30; j_gene: TRBJ1-2; abundance: .; CDR3aa: CAWVGHYGYTF; CDR3nt: TGTGCCTGGGTTGGACATTATGGTTACACCTTC
d_gene: TRBD1; v_gene: TRBV28; j_gene: TRBJ1-2; abundance: many; CDR3aa: CASSFQGAYSGYTF; CDR3nt: TGTGCCAGCAGTTTTCAGGGGGCTTATTCGGGCTACACCTTC
d_gene: .; v_gene: TRBV6-1; j_gene: TRBJ2-5; abundance: many; CDR3aa: CASSELVRRETRYF; CDR3nt: TGTGCCAGCAGTGAACTCGTTAGACGGGAGACCCGGTACTTC
d_gene: TRBD1; v_gene: TRBV6-2/TRBV6-3; j_gene: TRBJ2-6; abundance: many; CDR3aa: CASSTGTGYPGANVLTF; CDR3nt: TGTGCCAGCAGTACCGGGACAGGGTACCCTGGGGCCAACGTCCTGACTTTC
d_gene: TRBD1; v_gene: TRBV12-3/TRBV12-4; j_gene: TRBJ1-2; abundance: .; CDR3aa: CASRHRDRGHGYTF; CDR3nt: TGTGCCAGCAGGCATAGGGACAGGGGACATGGCTACACCTTC
d_gene: .; v_gene: TRBV6-1; j_gene: TRBJ2-5; abundance: many; CDR3aa: CASSGAQETQYF; CDR3nt: TGTGCCAGCAGCGGGGCCCAAGAGACCCAGTACTTC
d_gene: .; v_gene: TRBV12-3/TRBV12-4; j_gene: TRBJ1-3; abundance: many; CDR3aa: CASNRLSGNTIYF; CDR3nt: TGTGCCAGCAACCGCCTCTCTGGAAACACCATATATTTT
d_gene: .; v_gene: TRBV7-9; j_gene: TRBJ1-1; abundance: few; CDR3aa: CASSSQWTNTEAFF; CDR3nt: TGTGCCAGCAGCTCCCAGTGGACGAACACTGAAGCTTTCTTT
d_gene: TRBD1; v_gene: TRBV20-1; j_gene: TRBJ2-7; abundance: many; CDR3aa: CSAGQGAPFEQYF; CDR3nt: TGCAGTGCCGGACAGGGAGCGCCCTTTGAGCAGTACTTC
d_gene: .; v_gene: TRBV11-2; j_gene: TRBJ2-7; abundance: once; CDR3aa: CASSFLEGSGIGYEQYF; CDR3nt: TGTGCCAGCAGCTTTCTTGAGGGCAGCGGAATAGGCTACGAGCAGTACTTC
d_gene: .; v_gene: TRBV29-1; j_gene: TRBJ1-1; abundance: many; CDR3aa: CSAKQELNTEAFF; CDR3nt: TGCAGCGCAAAACAGGAACTGAACACTGAAGCTTTCTTT
d_gene: .; v_gene: TRBV5-1; j_gene: TRBJ1-2; abundance: .; CDR3aa: CASSLGPGSTIYGYTF; CDR3nt: TGCGCCAGCAGCTTGGGCCCGGGCAGCACCATCTATGGCTACACCTTC
d_gene: .; v_gene: TRBV2; j_gene: TRBJ1-5; abundance: few; CDR3aa: CASALSQPQHF; CDR3nt: TGTGCCAGTGCTTTAAGTCAGCCCCAGCATTTT
d_gene: .; v_gene: TRBV2; j_gene: TRBJ1-1; abundance: many; CDR3aa: CASSGRQVSPNAEAFF; CDR3nt: TGTGCCAGCAGTGGACGACAGGTCTCTCCGAACGCTGAAGCTTTCTTT
d_gene: .; v_gene: TRBV5-1; j_gene: TRBJ2-5; abundance: few; CDR3aa: CASSLYIKETQYF; CDR3nt: TGCGCCAGCAGCTTGTATATAAAAGAGACCCAGTACTTC
d_gene: TRBD2; v_gene: TRBV6-5; j_gene: TRBJ2-7; abundance: many; CDR3aa: CASSYSRLAGVNEQYF; CDR3nt: TGTGCCAGCAGTTACTCGAGACTAGCGGGAGTCAACGAGCAGTACTTC
d_gene: .; v_gene: TRBV12-3/TRBV12-4; j_gene: TRBJ1-1; abundance: many; CDR3aa: CASSPGSAEAFF; CDR3nt: TGTGCCAGCAGCCCAGGGTCTGCTGAAGCTTTCTTT
d_gene: TRBD2; v_gene: TRBV2; j_gene: TRBJ2-7; abundance: many; CDR3aa: CASTKELAGGPYEQYF; CDR3nt: TGTGCCAGCACCAAAGAACTAGCGGGAGGCCCCTACGAGCAGTACTTC
d_gene: .; v_gene: TRBV10-3; j_gene: TRBJ2-5; abundance: many; CDR3aa: CATRGPGGEETQYF; CDR3nt: TGTGCCACTCGGGGACCAGGGGGGGAAGAGACCCAGTACTTC
d_gene: .; v_gene: TRBV29-1; j_gene: TRBJ2-5; abundance: many; CDR3aa: CSAGIEGTQYF; CDR3nt: TGCAGCGCTGGTATTGAAGGGACCCAGTACTTC
d_gene: TRBD1; v_gene: TRBV7-8; j_gene: TRBJ1-2; abundance: many; CDR3aa: CASSSRTGVDYGYTF; CDR3nt: TGTGCCAGCAGCTCAAGGACAGGGGTGGACTATGGCTACACCTTC
d_gene: .; v_gene: TRBV5-1; j_gene: TRBJ1-1; abundance: many; CDR3aa: CASSPGQGSYITEAFF; CDR3nt: TGCGCCAGCAGCCCAGGGCAGGGGTCGTACATCACTGAAGCTTTCTTT
d_gene: .; v_gene: TRBV2; j_gene: TRBJ1-1; abundance: .; CDR3aa: CASSLLGNTDAFF; CDR3nt: TGTGCCAGCAGTCTTCTCGGGAACACTGATGCTTTCTTT
d_gene: .; v_gene: TRBV4-1; j_gene: TRBJ1-5; abundance: .; CDR3aa: CASSQQGFNQPQHF; CDR3nt: TGCGCCAGCAGCCAACAAGGTTTCAATCAGCCCCAGCATTTT
d_gene: .; v_gene: TRBV6-1; j_gene: TRBJ2-6; abundance: .; CDR3aa: CASSTPSFPGANVLTF; CDR3nt: TGTGCCAGCAGTACACCGTCCTTCCCTGGGGCCAACGTCCTGACTTTC
d_gene: TRBD1; v_gene: TRBV7-2; j_gene: TRBJ1-1; abundance: many; CDR3aa: CASSLVGQGANTEAFF; CDR3nt: TGTGCCAGCAGCTTAGTAGGTCAGGGGGCAAACACTGAAGCTTTCTTT
d_gene: .; v_gene: TRBV12-3/TRBV12-4; j_gene: TRBJ1-1; abundance: few; CDR3aa: CASSPVVRSPHAFF; CDR3nt: TGTGCCAGCAGCCCAGTGGTGAGAAGCCCGCACGCTTTCTTT
d_gene: .; v_gene: TRBV12-3/TRBV12-4; j_gene: TRBJ2-6; abundance: many; CDR3aa: CASSLGVSGANVLTF; CDR3nt: TGTGCCAGCAGTTTAGGGGTCTCTGGGGCCAACGTCCTGACTTTC
d_gene: TRBD1; v_gene: TRBV7-2; j_gene: TRBJ1-2; abundance: many; CDR3aa: CAVQGGNYGYTF; CDR3nt: TGTGCCGTACAGGGGGGGAACTATGGCTACACCTTC
d_gene: .; v_gene: TRBV11-2; j_gene: TRBJ2-7; abundance: many; CDR3aa: CASSLASGGYEQYF; CDR3nt: TGTGCCAGCAGCCTCGCGAGCGGCGGCTACGAGCAGTACTTC
d_gene: .; v_gene: TRBV6-2/TRBV6-3; j_gene: TRBJ1-1; abundance: many; CDR3aa: CASRPILGTEAFF; CDR3nt: TGTGCCAGCAGGCCAATCCTTGGCACTGAAGCTTTCTTT
d_gene: TRBD2; v_gene: TRBV28; j_gene: TRBJ2-2; abundance: many; CDR3aa: CASSGGLNTGELFF; CDR3nt: TGTGCCAGTAGCGGGGGTCTGAACACCGGGGAGCTGTTTTTT
d_gene: .; v_gene: TRBV29-1; j_gene: TRBJ2-5; abundance: many; CDR3aa: CSVVGWRETQYF; CDR3nt: TGCAGCGTTGTAGGCTGGCGGGAGACCCAGTACTTC
d_gene: .; v_gene: TRBV7-9; j_gene: TRBJ2-6; abundance: many; CDR3aa: CASSLVLASGANVLTF; CDR3nt: TGTGCCAGCAGCTTAGTGTTGGCCTCTGGGGCCAACGTCCTGACTTTC
d_gene: TRBD1; v_gene: TRBV5-1; j_gene: TRBJ2-5; abundance: few; CDR3aa: CASTPGTGGETQYF; CDR3nt: TGCGCCAGCACCCCCGGGACAGGGGGAGAGACCCAGTACTTC
d_gene: TRBD1; v_gene: TRBV6-1; j_gene: TRBJ2-7; abundance: many; CDR3aa: CASSRDRVYEQYF; CDR3nt: TGTGCCAGCAGTAGGGACAGGGTATACGAGCAGTACTTC
d_gene: .; v_gene: TRBV30; j_gene: TRBJ2-4; abundance: .; CDR3aa: CAWSDYAKNGQYF; CDR3nt: TGTGCCTGGAGTGACTACGCCAAAAACGGTCAGTACTTC
d_gene: .; v_gene: TRBV28; j_gene: TRBJ2-7; abundance: many; CDR3aa: CASSFGGRPYEQYF; CDR3nt: TGTGCCAGCAGTTTTGGTGGGAGACCCTACGAGCAGTACTTC
d_gene: TRBD1; v_gene: TRBV29-1; j_gene: TRBJ1-1; abundance: .; CDR3aa: CSVALDRVVPEAFF; CDR3nt: TGCAGCGTCGCATTGGACAGGGTGGTGCCTGAAGCTTTCTTT
d_gene: .; v_gene: TRBV28; j_gene: TRBJ2-5; abundance: many; CDR3aa: CASSSNPGGETQYF; CDR3nt: TGTGCCAGCAGTTCAAACCCAGGTGGAGAGACCCAGTACTTC
d_gene: TRBD2; v_gene: TRBV10-3; j_gene: TRBJ2-2; abundance: many; CDR3aa: CAISATSGANTGELFF; CDR3nt: TGTGCCATCAGCGCCACTAGCGGAGCGAACACCGGGGAGCTGTTTTTT
d_gene: .; v_gene: TRBV5-8; j_gene: TRBJ2-7; abundance: few; CDR3aa: CASTVGRTFYEQYF; CDR3nt: TGTGCCAGCACTGTCGGGAGAACATTCTACGAGCAGTACTTC
d_gene: TRBD1; v_gene: TRBV20-1; j_gene: TRBJ1-1; abundance: many; CDR3aa: CSAGTGVSSTEAFF; CDR3nt: TGCAGTGCCGGGACAGGTGTTAGTAGCACTGAAGCTTTCTTT
d_gene: .; v_gene: TRBV27; j_gene: TRBJ1-3; abundance: many; CDR3aa: CASSLPSLVFSGNTIYF; CDR3nt: TGTGCCAGCAGTTTACCCAGCCTCGTATTCTCTGGAAACACCATATATTTT
d_gene: .; v_gene: TRBV20-1; j_gene: TRBJ2-7; abundance: many; CDR3aa: CSASGGESYEQYF; CDR3nt: TGCAGTGCTAGTGGAGGGGAATCCTACGAGCAGTACTTC
d_gene: TRBD1; v_gene: TRBV3-1; j_gene: TRBJ2-7; abundance: .; CDR3aa: CASSSWTGGREQYF; CDR3nt: TGTGCCAGCAGTTCTTGGACAGGGGGCCGGGAGCAGTACTTC
d_gene: .; v_gene: TRBV7-2; j_gene: TRBJ1-2; abundance: .; CDR3aa: CASSTRTRSGGYTF; CDR3nt: TGTGCCAGCAGCACCCGGACACGATCAGGGGGCTACACCTTC